What follows is one T cell receptor beta chain and its context. This specimen belongs to a study of cytotoxic CD8 clonotypes in ibrutinib-treated CLL. Some clones are missing from TCRdb's copy, which holds only in-frame ones; the method was immunoSEQ multiplex PCR. In the table there are more than 85,000 clones, around 77% of which are singletons. From germline, CDR1 is LGHNA and CDR2 YSLEER. Trimming at V came to 1 base and at J to 4 bases, leaving 6 bases not matched to a gene. The CDR3 has 16 amino acids. This TCR came from a human donor with chronic lymphocytic leukemia. V gene TRBV4-3 combines with J gene TRBJ1-2; TRBD1 matches at 10 bases. Sequencing used PBMCs, obtained after 24 months of ibrutinib treatment. The CDR3 nucleotides are TGCGCCAGCAGCCAAGCGGGGACAGGGGACCTCTATGGCTACACCTTC. This encodes CASSQAGTGDLYGYTF.